Shown below are 21 T cell receptor beta chains from a single sample sequenced in a study of OX40 agonist ivuxolimab in advanced cancers. Generated by immunoSEQ multiplex PCR, the TCRdb table keeps only in-frame clones and is missing some. The sample yields about 60,000 clones, about 81% seen once. Sequenced material: CD4+ or CD8+ T cells sorted from blood, taken in a trial of the OX40 agonist ivuxolimab. The source is an adult with an advanced solid tumor such as melanoma, head and neck, liver or kidney cancer.

The chain employs TRBV4-3 and TRBJ2-7; D might be TRBD1 (6 bases). The germline gives CDR1 LGHNA, CDR2 YSLEER. Deletions cut 1 base from V and 9 bases from J, with 10 bases between. This CDR3 is built from 12 residues. This chain's CDR3 is CASSQAGVVQYF. The CDR3 DNA reads TGCGCCAGCAGCCAAGCAGGGGTGGTGCAGTACTTC.

The chain carries TRBV7-6 and TRBJ2-6, with unresolved D. This CDR3 contains 14 residues. The V end was cut by 5 bases, the J end by 4 bases, with 9 bases between. Germline V CDR1 and CDR2: SGHVS, FNYEAQ. In DNA form, the CDR3 reads TGTGCCAGCAGCACCCTCGAGGGGGCCAACGTCCTGACTTTC. This codes for CASSTLEGANVLTF. Using reference TRBV7-6 and TRBJ2-6 for the parts outside the CDR3, the full variable domain is GAGVSQSPRYKVTKRGQDVALRCDPISGHVSLYWYRQALGQGPEFLTYFNYEAQQDKSGLPNDRFSAERPEGSISTLTIQRTEQRDSAMYRCASSTLEGANVLTFGAGSRLTVL.

The rearrangement joins TRBV5-6 to TRBJ2-3, with 8 bases lining up with TRBD2. CDR3 length: 18 residues. V dropped 0 bases and J dropped 4; count of bases not matched to a gene: 13. Looked up from germline, CDR1 is SGHDT and CDR2 is YYEEEE. The CDR3 DNA is TGTGCCAGCAGCTTGGGCCCGCCGGGGGCGGGGGGATCAGATACGCAGTATTTT. Translating gives CASSLGPPGAGGSDTQYF.

The rearrangement joins TRBV4-1 to TRBJ2-2; the match to TRBD2 covers 7 bases. The CDR3 contains 17 residues. CDR1 is MGHRA and CDR2 is YSYEKL in the germline V gene. After removal of 0 bases from V and 0 bases from J, the junction contained 4 bases not matched to a gene. For the CDR3, the DNA is TGCGCCAGCAGCCAAGATAGGGAGGGCGCGAACACCGGGGAGCTGTTTTTT. It is translated as CASSQDREGANTGELFF.

This clone was recorded a few times. The V call is TRBV10-3, the J call TRBJ2-5; D is ambiguous. Trimming removed 0 bases at V and 5 bases at J, with 7 bases between. There are 13 residues in the CDR3. Looked up from germline, CDR1 is ENHRY and CDR2 is SYGVKD. The DNA of the CDR3 is TGTGCCATCAGTGAGTCCTCTCCGGAGACCCAGTACTTC. Translation: CAISESSPETQYF.

V and J are TRBV9 and TRBJ2-1; D perhaps matches TRBD1 (6 bases). V was clipped by 4 bases and J by 0 bases, with 20 bases between them. This CDR3 has 18 residues. Germline V gives CDR1 SGDLS, CDR2 YYNGEE. The CDR3 nucleotides read TGTGCCAGCAGCCCCCGTTTGTGGGGGCCAGACTCCTACAATGAGCAGTTCTTC. Encoded protein: CASSPRLWGPDSYNEQFF.

V and J are TRBV27 and TRBJ1-1; TRBD1 is a possible D gene (6 bases). The CDR3 covers 14 residues. CDR1 is MNHEY and CDR2 is SMNVEV in the germline V gene (reference sequence). V gave up 5 bases and J gave up 11 bases, with 21 bases separating them. The CDR3 nucleotides are TGTGCCAGCAGTCCACGACAGGTTGAGAAGCTGGCTTTCTTT. The encoded protein is CASSPRQVEKLAFF.

The V and J genes are TRBV30 and TRBJ1-6; 8 positions agree with TRBD1. CDR1 and CDR2 (germline): GTSNPN, SVGIG (reference sequence). This CDR3 has 17 residues. V was clipped by 4 bases and J by 7 bases; unmatched bases: 15. CDR3 protein: CAWTASRVRTGNSPLHF. In DNA, the CDR3 is TGTGCCTGGACCGCATCACGCGTTAGGACAGGGAATTCACCCCTCCACTTT.

The chain joins TRBV4-3 to TRBJ2-2; D possibly corresponds to TRBD2 (6 bases). With 0 bases removed from V and 4 bases from J, the gap between germline ends came to 12 bases. This CDR3 is built from 16 residues. CDR1 LGHNA and CDR2 YSLEER come from the germline V gene. CDR3 residues: CASSQEGAGRTGELFF. DNA of the CDR3: TGCGCCAGCAGCCAAGAGGGAGCGGGTCGCACCGGGGAGCTGTTTTTT.

This clone was detected a few times. The J gene is TRBJ2-7, the V gene TRBV27, with 9 bases identical to TRBD2. Trimming removed 7 bases from V and 2 bases from J; junction bases left unmatched: 6. CDR1 and CDR2 from the germline V gene are MNHEY and SMNVEV (reference sequence). The CDR3 is made up of 14 amino acids. CDR3 protein: CASKWRGGPYEQYF. The CDR3 nucleotides are TGTGCCAGCAAATGGCGGGGGGGGCCCTACGAGCAGTACTTC.

In nucleotides, the CDR3 is TGTGCCAGCAGTGAAGTAAAGAGGGGAGAAGATACGCAGTATTTT. It encodes CASSEVKRGEDTQYF. V is TRBV2 and J is TRBJ2-3, with D perhaps assigned TRBD1 or TRBD2 (5 bases each). There are 15 residues in the CDR3. Deletions cut 1 base from V and 5 bases from J, with 13 bases between. Germline values: CDR1 SNHLY, CDR2 FYNNEI.

V is TRBV6-6 and J is TRBJ1-2, with D maybe TRBD1 (5 bases). The CDR3 consists of 14 residues. Germline CDR1 is MNHNY and CDR2 is SVGAGI (reference sequence). The V end lost 4 bases, the J end lost 8 bases, and 17 bases lay between the germline ends. CDR3 bases: TGTGCCAGCAGTTCTGACCTAACAGGAGTAGGCTACACCTTC. Translated: CASSSDLTGVGYTF.

The chain is built from TRBV11-2 and TRBJ1-2; 7 nucleotides align to TRBD1. J gave up 3 bases and V 5 bases, and 3 bases lay outside the gene matches. Germline V lookup: CDR1 SGHAT, CDR2 FQNNGV. The CDR3 is 13 residues long. Written as DNA, the CDR3 is TGTGCCAGCAGCCCTGGACAGGACTATGGCTACACCTTC. Translating it yields CASSPGQDYGYTF. Full variable domain (rest looked up from reference TRBV11-2 and TRBJ1-2): EAGVAQSPRYKIIEKRQSVAFWCNPISGHATLYWYQQILGQGPKLLIQFQNNGVVDDSQLPKDRFSAERLKGVDSTLKIQPAKLEDSAVYLCASSPGQDYGYTFGSGTRLTVV.

The rearrangement links TRBV5-1 to TRBJ2-7; D remains unclear. The V and J ends lost 4 bases and 6 bases respectively, with 17 bases between them. This CDR3 contains 14 residues. Looked up from germline, CDR1 is SGHRS and CDR2 is YFSETQ. The DNA for the CDR3 is TGCGCCAGCAGCCCGGACGGGCTGCTAGGCGAGCAGTACTTC. It translates to CASSPDGLLGEQYF. Full variable domain (rest looked up from reference TRBV5-1 and TRBJ2-7): KAGVTQTPRYLIKTRGQQVTLSCSPISGHRSVSWYQQTPGQGLQFLFEYFSETQRNKGNFPGRFSGRQFSNSRSEMNVSTLELGDSALYLCASSPDGLLGEQYFGPGTRLTVT.

The chain links TRBV5-1 to TRBJ1-2; D remains ambiguous. Looked up from germline, CDR1 is SGHRS and CDR2 is YFSETQ. V dropped 5 bases and J dropped 0 bases, with 11 bases sitting between them. The CDR3 has 14 amino acids. The CDR3 DNA follows: TGCGCCAGCAGGCTGGACGAAGCTAACTATGGCTACACCTTC. Amino acids: CASRLDEANYGYTF.

The J gene is TRBJ2-2, the V gene TRBV5-1, with D hard to call. Per germline, CDR1 SGHRS and CDR2 YFSETQ. The CDR3 sequence is 12 residues long. Trimming removed 7 bases from V and 8 bases from J, with 12 bases in between. This chain's CDR3 is CASAPTVGELFF. The CDR3 DNA follows: TGCGCCAGCGCTCCCACCGTAGGGGAGCTGTTTTTT.

The chain has TRBV5-4 and TRBJ1-3; D is uncertain. This CDR3 region has 16 residues. CDR1 is SGHNT, CDR2 YYREEE, per germline (reference sequence). The V gene lost 0 bases and the J gene lost 0 bases, with 10 bases spanning the gap. CDR3 protein: CASSLGGSSSGNTIYF. The CDR3 DNA follows: TGTGCCAGCAGCTTGGGAGGGTCAAGCTCTGGAAACACCATATATTTT.

The V and J genes are TRBV10-3 and TRBJ1-1; 11 bases line up with TRBD1. V was clipped by 6 bases and J by 4 bases; unmatched bases: 4. The CDR3 consists of 14 residues. From germline, CDR1 is ENHRY and CDR2 SYGVKD. CDR3 amino acids: CAIRGTGGSTEAFF. CDR3 DNA sequence: TGTGCCATCAGGGGGACAGGGGGGAGCACTGAAGCTTTCTTT.

The CDR3 coding sequence is TGTGCCAGCAGCTTAAGACTAGCGGCTAGCACAGATACGCAGTATTTT. Its translation: CASSLRLAASTDTQYF. This sequence joins TRBV7-9 and TRBJ2-3; TRBD2 agrees at 9 bases. J was trimmed by 0 bases and V by 2 bases; bases with no gene match: 3. There are 16 residues in the CDR3. The V gene's germline CDR1 is SEHNR and CDR2 FQNEAQ (reference sequence).

V gene TRBV27 combines with J gene TRBJ2-7, with TRBD2 as a possible D gene (6 bases). The CDR3 covers 15 residues. In germline, CDR1 is MNHEY, CDR2 SMNVEV (reference sequence). Trimming stripped 0 bases from V and 4 bases from J, with 13 bases between. The CDR3 DNA reads TGTGCCAGCAGTTTATCCGGGACTGCACCTTACGAGCAGTACTTC. Its translation is CASSLSGTAPYEQYF.

The J gene is TRBJ1-2, the V gene TRBV6-1, with 7 bases identical to TRBD1. The CDR3 sequence is 15 residues long. V dropped 4 bases and J dropped 5; count of bases not matched to a gene: 10. Looked up from germline, CDR1 is MNHNS and CDR2 is SASEGT. In DNA form, the CDR3 reads TGTGCCAGCAGTGCATCCGGGACAGAAAAATATGGCTACACCTTC. Its translation is CASSASGTEKYGYTF.